These 12 T cell receptor beta chains were sequenced from one sample in a study of cytomegalovirus exposure and HLA in healthy donors. In the PCR, 60 Vbeta and 13 Jbeta primers were used. Sequencing was performed with immunoSEQ multiplex PCR; in TCRdb, only in-frame clones are kept and a portion is missing. The data show about 200,000 clones, roughly 80% seen once. What was sequenced was PBMCs. The receptor source for this set is a middle-aged woman in good health and CMV-seronegative.

The rearrangement uses TRBV5-4 and TRBJ1-4, with TRBD1 as a possible D gene (6 bases). Trimming stripped 4 bases from V and 5 bases from J, with 18 bases between. Germline CDR1 SGHNT, CDR2 YYREEE (reference sequence). The length of the CDR3 is 16 residues. This chain's CDR3 is CASSAGDGGTNEKLFF. CDR3 bases: TGTGCCAGCAGCGCGGGGGACGGGGGGACAAATGAAAAACTGTTTTTT.

The chain employs TRBV19 and TRBJ1-1, with 7 nucleotides matching TRBD1. There are 16 residues in the CDR3. V lost 9 bases and J lost 0; bases outside the gene matches: 13. Germline V gene sequence: CDR1 LNHDA, CDR2 SQIVND (reference sequence). The CDR3: CASRGQPRLMNTEAFF. CDR3 coding DNA: TGTGCCAGCCGGGGACAGCCGAGACTAATGAACACTGAAGCTTTCTTT.

This chain links TRBV18 with TRBJ1-4, with D uncertain. The germline gives CDR1 KGHSH, CDR2 LQKENI. There are 16 residues in the CDR3. The V end lost 3 bases, the J end lost 2 bases, and 13 bases lay between the germline ends. CDR3 in DNA: TGTGCCAGCTCACCGGCCAGGCCAGGCACTAATGAAAAACTGTTTTTT. Encoded protein: CASSPARPGTNEKLFF.

The chain recombines TRBV7-9 with TRBJ2-1; 13 nucleotides align to TRBD2. The CDR3 extends over 17 amino acids. With V trimmed by 0 bases and J by 4 bases, 3 bases remained unmatched. The germline gives CDR1 SEHNR, CDR2 FQNEAQ (reference sequence). CDR3 residues: CASSLAKTSGRYNEQFF. The CDR3 bases are TGTGCCAGCAGCTTAGCGAAGACTAGCGGGAGGTACAATGAGCAGTTCTTC.

The chain employs TRBV19 and TRBJ2-1; no clear D gene. The CDR3 length is 13 residues. The germline V gene encodes CDR1 LNHDA and CDR2 SQIVND (reference sequence). The V and J ends lost 3 bases and 7 bases respectively, with 10 bases between them. DNA of the CDR3: TGTGCCAGTAGTATCCTTTCAGATAATGAGCAGTTCTTC. Translating gives CASSILSDNEQFF.

CDR3: CASSELGSRDYGYTF. DNA of the CDR3: TGTGCCAGCAGTGAATTGGGAAGCAGGGACTATGGCTACACCTTC. The chain couples TRBV6-1 to TRBJ1-2, with D possibly TRBD1 on 5 matching bases. The V gene's germline CDR1 is MNHNS and CDR2 SASEGT. Trimming removed 2 bases at V and 3 bases at J, with 13 bases between. The CDR3 spans 15 residues.

In this sample, this clone turned up once. The chain recombines TRBV5-4 with TRBJ2-3, with TRBD1 identical over 7 bases. Germline loops: CDR1 SGHNT, CDR2 YYREEE (reference sequence). The CDR3 is 13 amino acids. The ends lost 4 bases at V and 4 bases at J; junction bases unmatched: 3. CDR3 residues: CASSQGQSDTQYF. The CDR3, as DNA: TGTGCCAGCAGCCAGGGACAGTCAGATACGCAGTATTTT.

V usage is TRBV21-1 and J usage is TRBJ1-5; the table's D call, TRBD1, was not checked against the DNA. TRBV21-1 is noted as a pseudogene. The CDR3 runs to 14 residues. CDR3 DNA sequence: TGTGCCAGCAGCGATGAAGGGGGCTTTCAGCCCCAGCATTTT. This codes for CASSDEGGFQPQHF.

The rearrangement links TRBV7-2 to TRBJ2-2; TRBD2 matches at 11 bases. CDR1 and CDR2 (germline): SGHTA, FQGNSA. This CDR3 has 16 amino acids. With 2 bases clipped from V and 8 bases from J, the junction kept 7 bases outside the gene matches. CDR3 sequence: CASSLSLAGGQGELFF. The CDR3 region has the DNA TGTGCCAGCAGCTTATCTCTAGCGGGAGGCCAGGGGGAGCTGTTTTTT.

This rearrangement joins TRBV28 to TRBJ2-1, with 11 bases fitting TRBD2. This CDR3 is built from 14 residues. From germline, CDR1 is MDHEN and CDR2 SYDVKM. V lost 8 bases to trimming and J lost 8 bases; unmatched junction nucleotides: 8. CDR3 sequence reads: CASGFTSGSDEQFF. In DNA, the CDR3 is TGTGCCAGCGGATTTACTAGCGGGAGCGATGAGCAGTTCTTC.

The chain couples TRBV5-1 to TRBJ2-2, with 8 bases fitting TRBD2. CDR1 is SGHRS, CDR2 YFSETQ, per germline. The V gene end was trimmed by 3 bases and the J gene end by 7 bases; junction bases not matched to a gene: 11. The CDR3 contains 16 residues. Here the CDR3 DNA reads TGCGCCAGCAGCTCGGTAACGGGAGGGACTATCGGGGAGCTGTTTTTT. Amino acid sequence: CASSSVTGGTIGELFF.

The count of this clone is one. The chain carries TRBV28 and TRBJ2-7; maybe TRBD1 (6 bases). The germline V gene has CDR1 MDHEN and CDR2 SYDVKM. The V and J ends lost 2 bases and 2 bases respectively, with 10 bases between them. This CDR3 has 14 amino acids. The CDR3 bases are TGTGCCAGCAGTTTACATCAGGGGCCCTACGAGCAGTACTTC. Translating gives CASSLHQGPYEQYF. The complete variable domain, with remaining parts taken from reference TRBV28 and TRBJ2-7, reads DVKVTQSSRYLVKRTGEKVFLECVQDMDHENMFWYRQDPGLGLRLIYFSYDVKMKEKGDIPEGYSVSREKKERFSLILESASTNQTSMYLCASSLHQGPYEQYFGPGTRLTVT.